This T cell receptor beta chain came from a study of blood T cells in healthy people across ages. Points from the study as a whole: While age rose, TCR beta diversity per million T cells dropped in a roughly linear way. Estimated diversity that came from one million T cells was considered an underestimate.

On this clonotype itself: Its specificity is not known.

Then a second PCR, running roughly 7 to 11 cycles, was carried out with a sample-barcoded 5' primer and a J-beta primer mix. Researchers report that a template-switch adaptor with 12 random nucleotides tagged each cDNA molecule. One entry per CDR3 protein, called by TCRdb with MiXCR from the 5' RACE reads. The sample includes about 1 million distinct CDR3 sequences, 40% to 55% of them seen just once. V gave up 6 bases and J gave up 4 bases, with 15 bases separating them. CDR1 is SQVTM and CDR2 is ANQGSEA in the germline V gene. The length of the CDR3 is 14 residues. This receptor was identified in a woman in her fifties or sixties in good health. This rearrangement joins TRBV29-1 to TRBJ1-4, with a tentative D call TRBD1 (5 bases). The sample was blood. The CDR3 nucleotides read TGCAGCGTAACCATCAGGGAGAGTAATGAAAAACTGTTTTTT. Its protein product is CSVTIRESNEKLFF.